A single sample is the source of the 32 T cell receptor beta chains below, sequenced in a study of blood T cells in healthy people across ages. A second 7 to 11 cycle PCR used barcoded and J-beta primers. TCRdb itself ran the 5' RACE reads through MiXCR, one entry per CDR3 protein. The table shows some 930,000 distinct CDR3 sequences, with around 29% occurring only once. These data also formed part of another study, on T cells of mothers and their children.

The sample comprised blood. These receptors were obtained from a middle-aged woman in good health.

The chain carries TRBV19 and TRBJ1-5; 10 bases are a match to TRBD1. Germline CDR1 is LNHDA and CDR2 is SQIVND (reference sequence). This CDR3 region has 14 residues. With 8 bases clipped from V and 9 bases from J, the junction kept 10 bases outside the gene matches. This chain's CDR3 is CASVLRDRGPPQHF. In DNA, the CDR3 is TGTGCCAGTGTCCTCCGGGACAGGGGTCCGCCCCAGCATTTT.

This clonotype has a count of ten or more. The V gene is TRBV7-9, the J gene TRBJ2-3; a possible D gene is TRBD1 (6 bases). Trimming removed 4 bases from V and 0 bases from J, with 14 bases in between. The germline V gene has CDR1 SEHNR and CDR2 FQNEAQ (reference sequence). The CDR3 sequence is 16 residues long. CDR3: CASSSRDTLSTDTQYF. Written as DNA, the CDR3 is TGTGCCAGCAGCTCACGGGACACCCTCAGCACAGATACGCAGTATTTT.

This clonotype was counted only a few times. The V call is TRBV5-1, the J call TRBJ2-1; 11 bases align to TRBD2. The V gene's germline CDR1 is SGHRS and CDR2 YFSETQ. The CDR3 spans 17 residues. Unmatched junction bases numbered 9, after V lost 3 bases and J lost 4 bases. The CDR3, as DNA: TGCGCCAGCAGCTCCGGGACTAGCGGCCAAGCTTACAATGAGCAGTTCTTC. Encoded protein: CASSSGTSGQAYNEQFF.

This clonotype was recorded a few times. This sequence joins TRBV30 and TRBJ1-4; D ambiguous. The CDR3 sequence is 15 residues long. Looked up from germline, CDR1 is GTSNPN and CDR2 is SVGIG (reference sequence). V lost 3 bases and J lost 2, with 13 bases in between. CDR3 coding DNA: TGTGCCTGGAGCTCCTCTCGAGTGACTAATGAAAAACTGTTTTTT. Translated, it gives CAWSSSRVTNEKLFF.

This clonotype was counted only a few times. The rearrangement joins TRBV5-1 to TRBJ1-1; TRBD1 aligns across 7 bases. The germline gives CDR1 SGHRS, CDR2 YFSETQ. The V segment lost 0 bases and the J segment 0 bases; nucleotides outside the gene matches: 8. The CDR3 has 17 amino acids. The chain's CDR3 is CASSLGQGGEMNTEAFF. As DNA, the CDR3 is TGCGCCAGCAGCTTGGGACAGGGCGGGGAAATGAACACTGAAGCTTTCTTT.

The rearrangement links TRBV4-1 to TRBJ2-1; 12 positions agree with TRBD2. There are 19 residues in the CDR3. From germline, CDR1 is MGHRA and CDR2 YSYEKL. Germline trimming cut 0 bases from V and 4 bases from J; bases unmatched to any gene: 10. This CDR3 is CASSQDSASGGASYNEQFF. CDR3 nucleotide sequence: TGCGCCAGCAGCCAAGATTCGGCTAGCGGGGGGGCAAGTTACAATGAGCAGTTCTTC.

A remark on this clonotype: A single base separates this from a much larger clone, so it may be a read error. This sequence joins TRBV4-3 and TRBJ2-1; weak D call: TRBD1 (6 bases). The ends were cut back, 0 bases at V and 10 bases at J, with 19 bases in the middle. Germline V CDR1 and CDR2: LGHNA, YSLEER. The CDR3 consists of 16 residues. This CDR3 is CASSQEVGASSYEQFF. The DNA of the CDR3 is TGCGCCAGCAGCCAAGAGGTGGGGGCGAGCTCCTACGAGCAGTTCTTC.

Details on this clonotype: A clone one base away is much larger, so this may be a read error. This chain links TRBV7-3 with TRBJ2-3; a weak D match, TRBD1 (6 bases). The V gene's germline CDR1 is SGHTA and CDR2 FQGTGA. The CDR3 consists of 15 residues. The CDR3 region has the DNA TGTGCCAGCAGCTTAGGAGTCAGGGGCGCAGATACGCAGTGTTTT. Amino acids: CASSLGVRGADTQCF.

This clonotype was observed many times. The J gene is TRBJ2-7, the V gene TRBV27; D not resolved. Trimming pared 3 bases from V and 2 bases from J, leaving 14 bases between. The CDR3 is 15 residues long. Germline CDR1 reads MNHEY; CDR2 reads SMNVEV (reference sequence). This chain's CDR3 is CASSFSGAATYEQYF. CDR3 in DNA: TGTGCCAGCAGTTTTTCTGGCGCCGCGACCTACGAGCAGTACTTC.

The chain joins TRBV10-3 to TRBJ2-5; the D gene is possibly TRBD1 (6 bases). V lost 6 bases, J lost 4 bases, and 15 bases lay in between. Germline V lookup: CDR1 ENHRY, CDR2 SYGVKD. The CDR3 totals 14 residues. The CDR3 spells CAIRTGNALETQYF. DNA for the CDR3: TGTGCCATCAGAACAGGGAACGCCCTAGAGACCCAGTACTTC.

The J gene is TRBJ2-1, the V gene TRBV20-1; 7 bases agree with TRBD1. Germline lookup yields CDR1 DFQATT and CDR2 SNEGSKA (reference sequence). CDR3 size: 14 residues. J lost 3 bases, V lost 2 bases, and 4 bases had no gene match. This CDR3 reads CSARKTGIYNEQFF. CDR3 nucleotide sequence: TGCAGTGCTAGAAAGACAGGGATCTACAATGAGCAGTTCTTC.

This chain connects TRBV7-2 to TRBJ2-7; 7 nucleotides align to TRBD1. The CDR3 has 15 residues. The germline gives CDR1 SGHTA, CDR2 FQGNSA. The J segment lost 0 bases and the V segment lost 4 bases, leaving 6 bases of the junction unmatched. The CDR3 spells CASSSQTGYSYEQYF. In nucleotides, the CDR3 is TGTGCCAGCAGCTCCCAGACAGGGTACTCCTACGAGCAGTACTTC.

This clonotype was seen more than once but under ten times. The CDR3 sequence: CASSTASGDTQYF. In nucleotides, the CDR3 is TGTGCCAGCAGTACCGCGAGCGGAGATACGCAGTATTTT. The chain carries TRBV12-3 or TRBV12-4 and TRBJ2-3, with a possible D match to TRBD2 (5 bases). The V end was cut by 5 bases, the J end by 5 bases, with 11 bases between. The CDR3 consists of 13 residues.

Only a few counts were recorded for this clonotype. V usage is TRBV5-1 and J usage is TRBJ2-7; D may be TRBD1 or TRBD2 (5 bases each). The germline V gene has CDR1 SGHRS and CDR2 YFSETQ. V was shortened by 0 bases and J by 1 base, with 11 bases between the two germline ends. The CDR3 is made up of 15 amino acids. In DNA, the CDR3 is TGCGCCAGCAGCTTGGGGGACGGTCCTTCCTACGAGCAGTACTTC. It is translated as CASSLGDGPSYEQYF.

On this clonotype: A much larger clone differs from this one at a single base, so this may be a read error. The V gene is TRBV20-1, the J gene TRBJ1-4; D not resolved. The germline V and J ends were trimmed by 0 bases and 0 bases, with 2 bases remaining between them. Germline V lookup: CDR1 DFQATT, CDR2 SNEGSKA (reference sequence). The CDR3 spans 13 residues. In nucleotides, the CDR3 is TGCAGTGCTAGAGATACAACTAATGAAAAACTGTTTTTT. This translates into CSARDTTNEKLFF.

This clonotype occurred many times. The junction differs from germline at one of its ends, possibly a read error. The chain employs TRBV2 and TRBJ2-5; 15 bases are a match to TRBD2. The CDR3 is 16 amino acids. From germline, CDR1 is SNHLY and CDR2 FYNNEI. Written as DNA, the CDR3 is TGTGCCAGCAGGGAAGGACTAGCGGGGGGGCCAGAGACCCAGTACTTC. Encoded protein: CASREGLAGGPETQYF.

This clonotype was counted between two and nine times. The J gene is TRBJ1-2, the V gene TRBV18, with TRBD1 identical over 7 bases. This CDR3 has 15 residues. The V and J ends lost 3 bases and 1 base, in that order; junction bases with no gene match: 5. From germline, CDR1 is KGHSH and CDR2 LQKENI. For the CDR3, the DNA is TGTGCCAGCTCACCGGACAGGTGGAGTAACTATGGCTACACCTTC. Translation gives CASSPDRWSNYGYTF.

This clonotype showed up just a few times. The genes are TRBV5-1 and TRBJ1-2; D remains ambiguous. The V end lost 0 bases, the J end lost 6 bases, and 15 bases lay between the germline ends. CDR1 is SGHRS, CDR2 YFSETQ, per germline. The CDR3 loop spans 15 amino acids. CDR3 sequence: CASSLDPLRSDGYTF. In nucleotides, the CDR3 is TGCGCCAGCAGCTTGGACCCGTTGCGATCGGATGGCTACACCTTC.

The CDR3 loop reads CSVEGERSPGYTF. The CDR3 region has the DNA TGCAGCGTTGAAGGAGAGAGGAGCCCTGGCTACACCTTC. J is TRBJ1-2 and V is TRBV29-1, with D unclear. The V and J ends lost 1 base and 7 bases respectively, with 13 bases between them. In germline, CDR1 is SQVTM, CDR2 ANQGSEA. The CDR3 sequence is 13 residues long.

This clonotype has only a few counts. The chain recombines TRBV29-1 with TRBJ2-7, with 11 bases lining up with TRBD1. With V trimmed by 7 bases and J by 5 bases, 4 bases remained unmatched. Germline V gives CDR1 SQVTM, CDR2 ANQGSEA. This CDR3 region has 12 residues. The CDR3 region has the DNA TGCAGCGCAGGACAGGGGGCGAACGAGCAGTACTTC. The encoded protein is CSAGQGANEQYF.

The gene calls are TRBV11-2 and TRBJ1-4, with 9 bases lining up with TRBD1. Trimming cost V 2 bases and J 8 bases; bases outside gene matches: 12. This CDR3 has 17 amino acids. Germline loops: CDR1 SGHAT, CDR2 FQNNGV. The CDR3 DNA reads as TGTGCCAGCAGCTTACGCCCCTCCGGGACAGGGAAAGAAAAACTGTTTTTT. This translates into CASSLRPSGTGKEKLFF.

The chain uses TRBV6-6 and TRBJ2-1; D is unresolved. This CDR3 is built from 15 residues. Germline V lookup: CDR1 MNHNY, CDR2 SVGAGI (reference sequence). V dropped 5 bases and J dropped 1 base, with 12 bases sitting between them. The CDR3, as DNA: TGTGCCAGCAGTACCTCAGGTGTTTCCTACAATGAGCAGTTCTTC. Protein: CASSTSGVSYNEQFF.

The chain uses TRBV30 and TRBJ1-1, with TRBD1 as a possible D gene (6 bases). Trimming removed 7 bases from V and 1 base from J, with 13 bases in between. Germline V gene data show CDR1 as GTSNPN and CDR2 as SVGIG (reference sequence). The CDR3 length is 13 residues. CDR3 residues: CAYYTGQNTEAFF. CDR3 nucleotide sequence: TGTGCCTATTATACAGGGCAGAACACTGAAGCTTTCTTT.

The rearrangement links TRBV4-1 to TRBJ2-1; 12 bases fit TRBD2. CDR1 is MGHRA and CDR2 is YSYEKL in the germline V gene. The CDR3 has 17 residues. The trim removed 0 bases at V and 5 bases at J, leaving 5 bases unmatched. CDR3 sequence: CASSQDFRTSGNNEQFF. The CDR3 DNA is TGCGCCAGCAGCCAAGATTTTCGGACTAGCGGGAACAATGAGCAGTTCTTC.

The genes are TRBV7-9 and TRBJ1-2; 9 bases are shared with TRBD1. The CDR3 is 16 amino acids. Trimming removed 4 bases from V and 4 bases from J; junction bases left unmatched: 10. The germline V gene encodes CDR1 SEHNR and CDR2 FQNEAQ (reference sequence). The CDR3 loop is CASSSNPRDRVYGYTF. CDR3 bases: TGTGCCAGCAGCTCCAATCCCCGGGACAGGGTCTATGGCTACACCTTC.

In this sample, this clonotype turned up many times. This rearrangement joins TRBV20-1 to TRBJ1-6; the D is unclear. The length of the CDR3 is 15 residues. Trimming shortened V by 5 bases and J by 8 bases, and 19 bases separated the two germline ends. Germline assignment: CDR1 DFQATT and CDR2 SNEGSKA (reference sequence). The CDR3 DNA reads as TGCAGTGCTTCCACCCGGCTGGGCACGGATTCACCCCTCCACTTT. Its protein product is CSASTRLGTDSPLHF.

This clonotype was recorded at least ten times. The V gene is TRBV10-3, the J gene TRBJ2-1; 9 bases are shared with TRBD2. After removal of 5 bases from V and 7 bases from J, the junction contained 6 bases not matched to a gene. Germline CDR1 and CDR2: ENHRY and SYGVKD. The CDR3 is 14 amino acids. Here the CDR3 reads CAISRSGGANEQFF. For the CDR3, the DNA is TGTGCCATCAGTCGTAGCGGGGGTGCGAATGAGCAGTTCTTC.

The rearrangement uses TRBV4-2 and TRBJ2-5, with 7 bases that match TRBD1. The J call may not be correct, given that the DNA end is closer to TRBJ2-7. Germline loops: CDR1 LGHNA, CDR2 YNFKEQ. The CDR3 loop spans 16 amino acids. The CDR3 spells CASSQLAGQADHEQYF. The CDR3 DNA sequence: TGTGCCAGCAGCCAACTTGCCGGACAGGCGGACCACGAGCAGTACTTC.

The chain combines TRBV7-9 with TRBJ2-3, with D unclear. V gave up 5 bases and J gave up 3 bases, with 9 bases separating them. The CDR3 is 13 amino acids. Germline CDR1 is SEHNR and CDR2 is FQNEAQ (reference sequence). The CDR3 region is CASSPLVTDTQYF. The CDR3 DNA reads as TGTGCCAGCAGCCCCCTCGTTACAGATACGCAGTATTTT.

The chain links TRBV9 to TRBJ2-1; maybe TRBD2 (6 bases). Per germline, CDR1 SGDLS and CDR2 YYNGEE. The CDR3 totals 15 residues. Trimming cost V 0 bases and J 7 bases, with 14 bases left between them. The CDR3 DNA reads as TGTGCCAGCAGCGTAGGAGGGACTCCCGGGAATGAGCAGTTCTTC. Amino acids: CASSVGGTPGNEQFF.

This sequence joins TRBV20-1 and TRBJ1-5; D not certain. Germline V gene sequence: CDR1 DFQATT, CDR2 SNEGSKA (reference sequence). The CDR3 runs to 14 residues. The V gene lost 5 bases and the J gene lost 6 bases, with 17 bases spanning the gap. The chain's CDR3 is CSAPEPLVVQPQHF. CDR3 in DNA: TGCAGTGCTCCGGAACCTCTCGTTGTTCAGCCCCAGCATTTT.

This sequence joins TRBV28 and TRBJ1-2, with D hard to call. Trimming removed 1 base from V and 1 base from J, with 7 bases in between. CDR1 MDHEN and CDR2 SYDVKM come from the germline V gene. The CDR3 is made up of 14 amino acids. This chain's CDR3 is CASSLSRINYGYTF. For the CDR3, the DNA is TGTGCCAGCAGTTTATCCCGCATTAACTATGGCTACACCTTC.